The 29 T cell receptor beta chains below come from one sample, sequenced in a study of CD8+ T cells in alopecia areata. As the sequencing template, cDNA was produced by extracting RNA and reverse transcribing it. Clones were read by immunoSEQ multiplex PCR, and TCRdb kept only the in-frame ones, dropping some. This sample carries about 120,000 clones, 61% of them seen once, and the ten largest clones take 5.7%. The treatment denotes: oral pan-JAK inhibitor, 5-10 mg twice daily. The sample consisted of CD4+ T cells sorted from blood, taken at week 4, from a patient treated with tofacitinib. The source of these receptors is a human donor with alopecia areata.

The gene calls are TRBV27 and TRBJ1-1; possibly TRBD1 for D (5 bases). From germline, CDR1 is MNHEY and CDR2 SMNVEV (reference sequence). The CDR3 runs 16 residues. With 3 bases removed from V and 0 bases from J, the gap between germline ends came to 14 bases. The CDR3 reads CASSFKVGGMNTEAFF. CDR3 in DNA: TGTGCCAGCAGTTTCAAGGTGGGGGGTATGAACACTGAAGCTTTCTTT.

The rearrangement uses TRBV6-5 and TRBJ1-1; TRBD1 matches at 7 bases. Trimming cost V 6 bases and J 0 bases; bases outside gene matches: 7. The CDR3 spans 15 residues. The germline CDR1 and CDR2 sequences are MNHEY and SVGAGI. CDR3 sequence: CASSVEGAMNTEAFF. The CDR3 DNA sequence: TGTGCCAGCAGCGTCGAGGGGGCTATGAACACTGAAGCTTTCTTT.

The chain joins TRBV30 to TRBJ2-3; 7 nucleotides agree with TRBD2. The V gene's germline CDR1 is GTSNPN and CDR2 SVGIG (reference sequence). The CDR3 is 15 residues long. J gave up 2 bases and V 0 bases, and 5 bases lay outside the gene matches. The CDR3 loop is CAWSVASGFTDTQYF. CDR3 sequence (DNA): TGTGCCTGGAGTGTGGCTAGCGGCTTCACAGATACGCAGTATTTT.

V usage is TRBV15 and J usage is TRBJ2-7, with 8 nucleotides matching TRBD2. Trimming at V came to 5 bases and at J to 3 bases, leaving 6 bases not matched to a gene. CDR1 is LNHNV and CDR2 is YYDKDF in the germline V gene (reference sequence). The CDR3 sequence is 14 residues long. The CDR3 coding sequence is TGTGCCACCAGCCTCGAGCGGGGGTACTACGAGCAGTACTTC. It codes for CATSLERGYYEQYF.

This chain joins TRBV13 and TRBJ2-6; a weak D match, TRBD1 (6 bases). CDR1 and CDR2 (germline): PRHDT, FYEKMQ (reference sequence). Trimming removed 6 bases at V and 0 bases at J, with 9 bases between. The CDR3 is 15 residues long. CDR3 sequence: CASRTGFSGANVLTF. CDR3 nucleotides: TGTGCCAGCAGGACAGGTTTCTCTGGGGCCAACGTCCTGACTTTC.

The gene calls are TRBV28 and TRBJ1-2; D uncertain. V lost 5 bases, J lost 7 bases, and 11 bases lay in between. CDR1 MDHEN and CDR2 SYDVKM come from the germline V gene. The CDR3 consists of 12 residues. The CDR3 spells CASSAGGRGYTF. DNA of the CDR3: TGTGCCAGCAGTGCAGGAGGCCGTGGCTACACCTTC.

V usage is TRBV29-1 and J usage is TRBJ2-3; 7 bases line up with TRBD1. Germline-derived CDR1 and CDR2 are SQVTM and ANQGSEA. The ends lost 8 bases at V and 0 bases at J; junction bases unmatched: 8. This CDR3 is built from 14 residues. CDR3 sequence: CSLIGGQSTDTQYF. CDR3 sequence (DNA): TGCAGCCTGATAGGGGGCCAAAGCACAGATACGCAGTATTTT.

The rearrangement links TRBV5-1 to TRBJ2-7, with D perhaps assigned TRBD1 or TRBD2 (7 bases each). The ends were cut back, 0 bases at V and 6 bases at J, with 13 bases in the middle. Germline lookup yields CDR1 SGHRS and CDR2 YFSETQ. The CDR3 runs 14 residues. CDR3 sequence: CASSLETGRVEQYF. CDR3 bases: TGCGCCAGCAGCTTGGAGACAGGGAGGGTCGAGCAGTACTTC.

This clone was detected a few times. The V and J genes are TRBV15 and TRBJ2-1, with D maybe TRBD2 (6 bases). V lost 3 bases and J 6 bases, leaving 21 bases between the germline ends. CDR1 is LNHNV, CDR2 YYDKDF, per germline (reference sequence). The CDR3 extends over 17 amino acids. CDR3 nucleotide sequence: TGTGCCACCAGCAGCTCATTACGGGAGAAGAGGGGCAATGAGCAGTTCTTC. Protein: CATSSSLREKRGNEQFF.

The gene calls are TRBV5-1 and TRBJ2-3, with 7 bases that match TRBD2. This CDR3 spans 16 amino acids. Trimming cost V 0 bases and J 0 bases; bases outside gene matches: 4. Per the germline V gene, CDR1 is SGHRS and CDR2 is YFSETQ. The CDR3 DNA is TGCGCCAGCAGCTTGGCCAAAGCGGGGAGCACAGATACGCAGTATTTT. Its protein product is CASSLAKAGSTDTQYF. Full variable domain (rest looked up from reference TRBV5-1 and TRBJ2-3): KAGVTQTPRYLIKTRGQQVTLSCSPISGHRSVSWYQQTPGQGLQFLFEYFSETQRNKGNFPGRFSGRQFSNSRSEMNVSTLELGDSALYLCASSLAKAGSTDTQYFGPGTRLTVL.

This clone was picked up a small number of times. The rearrangement links TRBV7-2 to TRBJ2-5, with D possibly called TRBD1 or TRBD2 (5 bases each). Trimming left V 4 bases short and J 1 base short, with 13 bases between. CDR1 and CDR2 (germline): SGHTA, FQGNSA. CDR3 length equals 15 residues. This CDR3 reads CASSYAGSVQETQYF. The CDR3, as DNA: TGTGCCAGCAGCTACGCAGGGAGCGTCCAAGAGACCCAGTACTTC. The full variable domain, with the rest looked up from reference TRBV7-2 and TRBJ2-5, is GAGVSQSPSNKVTEKGKDVELRCDPISGHTALYWYRQSLGQGLEFLIYFQGNSAPDKSGLPSDRFSAERTGGSVSTLTIQRTQQEDSAVYLCASSYAGSVQETQYFGPGTRLLVL.

J is TRBJ1-1 and V is TRBV7-2; 7 bases are a match to TRBD1. V shed 3 bases, J shed 7 bases, and the junction held 5 bases outside the gene matches. CDR1 and CDR2 (germline): SGHTA, FQGNSA. The CDR3 is made up of 13 amino acids. CDR3 sequence reads: CASSFNRGGEAFF. DNA for the CDR3: TGTGCCAGCAGCTTTAACAGGGGTGGTGAAGCTTTCTTT.

The CDR3 nucleotides are TGTGCCAGCAGGCCAGGGAGCTTGAACACTGAAGCTTTCTTT. Residues: CASRPGSLNTEAFF. This chain uses TRBV25-1 with TRBJ1-1; D may be TRBD1 (5 bases). The CDR3 loop spans 14 amino acids. Germline V gene lookup returns CDR1 MGHDK and CDR2 SYGVNS. The V and J ends lost 6 bases and 0 bases respectively, with 11 bases between them.

This clone has a handful of counts. V is TRBV11-2 and J is TRBJ1-2; no definite D call. CDR3 size: 13 residues. V shed 8 bases and J shed 8 bases, with 18 bases lying between them. Germline loops: CDR1 SGHAT, CDR2 FQNNGV. Here the CDR3 reads CASGLYDTHGYTF. For the CDR3, the DNA is TGTGCCAGCGGACTGTACGACACGCACGGCTACACCTTC.

This rearrangement joins TRBV30 to TRBJ1-4, with D perhaps TRBD1 (6 bases). The CDR3 length is 14 residues. Germline assignment: CDR1 GTSNPN and CDR2 SVGIG (reference sequence). V gave up 3 bases and J gave up 6 bases, with 14 bases separating them. CDR3 sequence: CAWSTGLEDEKLFF. The CDR3 DNA sequence: TGTGCCTGGAGCACAGGGTTAGAGGATGAAAAACTGTTTTTT.

The chain has TRBV7-2 and TRBJ2-7; D gene ambiguous. The CDR3 covers 15 residues. V was trimmed by 1 base and J by 0 bases, leaving 10 bases between them. Germline CDR1 reads SGHTA; CDR2 reads FQGNSA. This CDR3 is CASSLESTSSYEQYF. In DNA, the CDR3 is TGTGCCAGCAGCTTAGAGTCCACATCCTCCTACGAGCAGTACTTC.

The V call is TRBV28, the J call TRBJ2-2; possible D gene TRBD2, 5 bases. V dropped 6 bases and J dropped 5 bases, with 10 bases sitting between them. The CDR3 covers 13 residues. Germline V gene lookup returns CDR1 MDHEN and CDR2 SYDVKM. The CDR3 bases are TGTGCCAGCAGAGCGACGGGAACCGGGGAGCTGTTTTTT. Translating gives CASRATGTGELFF.

The chain has TRBV29-1 and TRBJ2-5, with 9 bases lining up with TRBD1. This CDR3 has 15 residues. CDR1 is SQVTM and CDR2 is ANQGSEA in the germline V gene. V trimming: 7 bases; J trimming: 1 base; junction bases outside the gene matches: 10. CDR3: CSATGTGSPQETQYF. The CDR3 coding sequence is TGCAGCGCCACCGGGACAGGGTCGCCCCAAGAGACCCAGTACTTC.

The V gene is TRBV30, the J gene TRBJ2-1; TRBD2 matches at 9 bases. V was pared by 8 bases and J by 4 bases, with 9 bases of the junction left unmatched. This CDR3 is built from 14 residues. Germline V gene data show CDR1 as GTSNPN and CDR2 as SVGIG (reference sequence). The DNA of the CDR3 is TGTGCCAGAAGCCTTAGCGGGGGTTACAATGAGCAGTTCTTC. Its translation is CARSLSGGYNEQFF.

The J gene is TRBJ2-7, the V gene TRBV7-2; 13 bases align to TRBD2. This CDR3 is 15 amino acids long. V lost 5 bases to trimming and J lost 6 bases; unmatched junction nucleotides: 7. Germline-derived CDR1 and CDR2 are SGHTA and FQGNSA. The CDR3 spells CASSPTSGRLGEQYF. In DNA, the CDR3 is TGTGCCAGCAGCCCGACTAGCGGGAGGCTTGGCGAGCAGTACTTC. Full variable domain (remainder filled in from reference TRBV7-2 and TRBJ2-7): GAGVSQSPSNKVTEKGKDVELRCDPISGHTALYWYRQSLGQGLEFLIYFQGNSAPDKSGLPSDRFSAERTGGSVSTLTIQRTQQEDSAVYLCASSPTSGRLGEQYFGPGTRLTVT.

The chain joins TRBV7-9 to TRBJ2-1, with TRBD2 as a possible D gene (9 bases). Trimming cost V 1 base and J 2 bases, with 21 bases left between them. The CDR3 is 19 residues long. CDR1 is SEHNR, CDR2 FQNEAQ, per germline (reference sequence). DNA for the CDR3: TGTGCCAGCAGCTTAGACAGGGGGGGCTCTAGCGGGACCTACAATGAGCAGTTCTTC. Protein product: CASSLDRGGSSGTYNEQFF.

V is TRBV7-2 and J is TRBJ2-3, with 10 bases aligning to TRBD2. The CDR3 extends over 18 amino acids. The V gene's germline CDR1 is SGHTA and CDR2 FQGNSA. The V and J ends lost 0 bases and 6 bases, in that order; junction bases with no gene match: 12. The CDR3 region has the DNA TGTGCCAGCAGCTTAGCTCCTAGCGGGAGCCGCTCTGCCGATACGCAGTATTTT. The encoded protein is CASSLAPSGSRSADTQYF.

V gene TRBV4-3 combines with J gene TRBJ2-5; no clear D gene. The CDR3 runs to 14 residues. Germline lookup yields CDR1 LGHNA and CDR2 YSLEER. The V gene lost 2 bases and the J gene lost 5 bases, with 12 bases spanning the gap. The CDR3 region has the DNA TGCGCCAGCAGCCAACAGTCATCGGGTGAGACCCAGTACTTC. This sequence encodes CASSQQSSGETQYF.

The J gene is TRBJ2-3, the V gene TRBV27, with a weak D call TRBD2 (5 bases). V was pared by 7 bases and J by 2 bases, with 13 bases between. The V gene's germline CDR1 is MNHEY and CDR2 SMNVEV (reference sequence). CDR3 size: 14 residues. The CDR3 sequence is CASKKHGDTDTQYF. The CDR3 DNA follows: TGTGCCAGCAAAAAACACGGGGACACAGATACGCAGTATTTT.

The V and J genes are TRBV4-1 and TRBJ2-3; TRBD2 is a possible D gene (5 bases). The CDR3 has 13 amino acids. Trimming took off 4 bases at V and 3 bases at J, with 8 bases between the two ends. CDR1 is MGHRA, CDR2 YSYEKL, per germline. The CDR3 coding sequence is TGCGCCAGCAGCCGGACTGGGACAGATACGCAGTATTTT. Its protein is CASSRTGTDTQYF.

The chain employs TRBV1 and TRBJ2-5. TRBV1 is a listed pseudogene. The CDR3 loop spans 13 amino acids. This chain's CDR3 is CTSSQEEAETQYF. Here the CDR3 DNA reads TGCACCAGCAGCCAAGAGGAAGCTGAGACCCAGTACTTC.

The rearrangement links TRBV10-3 to TRBJ2-7, with a tentative D call TRBD1 (5 bases). Germline assignment: CDR1 ENHRY and CDR2 SYGVKD. The germline V and J ends were trimmed by 2 bases and 0 bases, with 14 bases remaining between them. The CDR3 sequence is 16 residues long. CDR3 amino acids: CAISEGETASSYEQYF. The CDR3 DNA sequence: TGTGCCATCAGTGAGGGCGAGACAGCGAGCTCCTACGAGCAGTACTTC.

The rearrangement links TRBV7-2 to TRBJ1-1; unclear D gene. CDR3 length: 14 residues. In germline, CDR1 is SGHTA, CDR2 FQGNSA. V was clipped by 2 bases and J by 3 bases, with 10 bases between them. The DNA of the CDR3 is TGTGCCAGCAGCTTACAACCTTGGGACACTGAAGCTTTCTTT. Protein product: CASSLQPWDTEAFF.

The chain joins TRBV28 to TRBJ2-3; a possible D gene is TRBD2 (6 bases). The V end lost 9 bases, the J end lost 7 bases, and 23 bases lay between the germline ends. The germline gives CDR1 MDHEN, CDR2 SYDVKM. The CDR3 is made up of 15 amino acids. The CDR3 reads CASLGGTRVGNTQYF. The DNA of the CDR3 is TGTGCCAGTTTGGGAGGAACACGGGTCGGAAATACGCAGTATTTT.